Below are 32 T cell receptor beta chains sequenced from a single sample in a study of CD8+ T cells in alopecia areata. RNA, once extracted, was reverse transcribed into cDNA for use as the sequencing template. The data were produced by immunoSEQ multiplex PCR, yet TCRdb's version contains in-frame clones alone and is incomplete. Seen here are over 150,000 clones, more than 60% observed once, and the top ten hold about 1.5%. The input for sequencing was CD4+ T cells sorted from blood, taken at week 0. The source of these receptors is a human donor with alopecia areata.

This clone was observed a handful of times. This chain uses TRBV29-1 with TRBJ1-4; tentatively, D is TRBD1 (5 bases). The V gene lost 2 bases and the J gene lost 4 bases, with 17 bases spanning the gap. CDR1 is SQVTM and CDR2 is ANQGSEA in the germline V gene. This CDR3 comprises 16 residues. The chain's CDR3 is CSVETGQTEHNEKLFF. The CDR3 DNA sequence: TGCAGCGTTGAAACCGGCCAGACAGAACATAATGAAAAACTGTTTTTT.

The rearrangement uses TRBV30 and TRBJ2-3, with D possibly matching TRBD2 (5 bases). V was shortened by 0 bases and J by 0 bases, with 16 bases between the two germline ends. CDR3 length equals 17 residues. Germline V gives CDR1 GTSNPN, CDR2 SVGIG (reference sequence). The CDR3 DNA is TGTGCCTGGAGTGTAACGGGGTGGTCCAAAAGCACAGATACGCAGTATTTT. Residues: CAWSVTGWSKSTDTQYF.

Concerning this clone: Other DNA sequences in the same sample also yield this CDR3. The gene calls are TRBV5-1 and TRBJ1-4, with D maybe TRBD1 (6 bases). The germline V and J ends were trimmed by 0 bases and 7 bases, with 10 bases remaining between them. Germline V CDR1 and CDR2: SGHRS, YFSETQ. The CDR3 is 14 amino acids. In DNA form, the CDR3 reads TGCGCCAGCAGCTTGGACAGGGAAGGTGAAAAACTGTTTTTT. Protein sequence: CASSLDREGEKLFF.

The chain employs TRBV29-1 and TRBJ2-7, with D possibly TRBD1 on 5 matching bases. Trimming stripped 5 bases from V and 3 bases from J, with 14 bases between. CDR3 size: 13 residues. Per germline, CDR1 SQVTM and CDR2 ANQGSEA. The CDR3, as DNA: TGCAGCGTTTCATCCCTGGGGCACTACGAGCAGTACTTC. Translation: CSVSSLGHYEQYF.

V usage is TRBV9 and J usage is TRBJ1-2, with a possible D match to TRBD1 (6 bases). Trimming removed 6 bases at V and 3 bases at J, with 15 bases between. CDR3 length equals 14 residues. Germline values: CDR1 SGDLS, CDR2 YYNGEE. The CDR3 coding sequence is TGTGCCAGCACCAACCCCGGGACATACTATGGCTACACCTTC. Residues: CASTNPGTYYGYTF.

A note on this clone: This sample also contains other DNA sequences that code for the same CDR3. This sequence joins TRBV11-2 and TRBJ1-4, with D unclear. The CDR3 is 12 amino acids. The V end was cut by 1 base, the J end by 8 bases, with 5 bases between. Germline-derived CDR1 and CDR2 are SGHAT and FQNNGV. The CDR3 coding sequence is TGTGCCAGCAGCTTAGCGGGGGAAAAACTGTTTTTT. Encoded protein: CASSLAGEKLFF.

The chain combines TRBV2 with TRBJ2-5; a weak D match, TRBD1 (6 bases). Trimming removed 0 bases at V and 0 bases at J, with 8 bases between. Germline V CDR1 and CDR2: SNHLY, FYNNEI. The CDR3 length is 15 residues. Here the CDR3 reads CASSEAGTYQETQYF. CDR3 coding DNA: TGTGCCAGCAGTGAAGCCGGGACATACCAAGAGACCCAGTACTTC. Together with reference TRBV2 and TRBJ2-5, the CDR3 gives the full variable domain: EPEVTQTPSHQVTQMGQEVILRCVPISNHLYFYWYRQILGQKVEFLVSFYNNEISEKSEIFDDQFSVERPDGSNFTLKIRSTKLEDSAMYFCASSEAGTYQETQYFGPGTRLLVL.

Points on this clone: The DNA is left out, because the CDR3 cannot be placed on it with certainty; the CDR3 is given as TCRdb lists it. The V call is TRBV7-3, the J call TRBJ2-3. The CDR3 is 16 residues long, counting both termini. CDR1 and CDR2 from the germline V gene are SGHTA and FQGTGA. The CDR3 here is CASSRDTFGAADTQYF.

The rearrangement links TRBV29-1 to TRBJ2-1, with TRBD2 matching over 10 bases. Germline values: CDR1 SQVTM, CDR2 ANQGSEA. V shed 8 bases, J shed 5 bases, and the junction held 21 bases outside the gene matches. This CDR3 contains 18 residues. Here the CDR3 reads CSTKYRASGGPLNNEQFF. The CDR3 DNA reads as TGCAGCACTAAATATCGGGCTAGCGGGGGTCCTTTAAACAATGAGCAGTTCTTC.

The rearrangement joins TRBV30 to TRBJ2-2; no clear D gene. Germline CDR1 GTSNPN, CDR2 SVGIG (reference sequence). The germline V and J ends were trimmed by 0 bases and 7 bases, with 6 bases remaining between them. This CDR3 spans 12 amino acids. CDR3 amino acids: CAWSVYVGELFF. CDR3 DNA sequence: TGTGCCTGGAGTGTATATGTCGGGGAGCTGTTTTTT.

The V and J genes are TRBV5-6 and TRBJ2-1, with a possible D match to TRBD1 (6 bases). Germline loops: CDR1 SGHDT, CDR2 YYEEEE. The V end lost 6 bases, the J end lost 5 bases, and 18 bases lay between the germline ends. The CDR3 totals 15 residues. CDR3 amino acids: CASNPVGQSNNEQFF. The CDR3 DNA follows: TGTGCCAGCAACCCGGTAGGACAGTCCAACAATGAGCAGTTCTTC.

The V and J genes are TRBV7-9 and TRBJ2-3, with unresolved D. Germline CDR1 reads SEHNR; CDR2 reads FQNEAQ (reference sequence). Trimming removed 5 bases from V and 0 bases from J, with 12 bases in between. The CDR3 runs to 15 residues. The CDR3 DNA is TGTGCCAGCAGCACCCTGGACGGGAGCACAGATACGCAGTATTTT. Translation gives CASSTLDGSTDTQYF.

This clone was observed a single time. V and J are TRBV30 and TRBJ2-4, with D tentatively TRBD1 or TRBD2 (5 bases each). Trimming cost V 5 bases and J 8 bases, with 13 bases left between them. Germline V gene lookup returns CDR1 GTSNPN and CDR2 SVGIG (reference sequence). The CDR3 runs to 12 residues. The CDR3 DNA reads TGTGCCTGGGGGTCAGGGACCCACATTCAGTACTTC. The encoded protein is CAWGSGTHIQYF.

V and J are TRBV28 and TRBJ2-1; a possible D gene is TRBD2 (7 bases). Trimming took 2 bases from V and 5 from J, leaving 13 bases between them. CDR1 and CDR2 from the germline V gene are MDHEN and SYDVKM. The CDR3 sequence is 15 residues long. The CDR3, as DNA: TGTGCCAGCAGTTTAAGGGGGGGCCCGAACAATGAGCAGTTCTTC. It is translated as CASSLRGGPNNEQFF.

This rearrangement joins TRBV29-1 to TRBJ1-1, with a tentative D call TRBD1 (6 bases). Germline V gene sequence: CDR1 SQVTM, CDR2 ANQGSEA. V was shortened by 4 bases and J by 0 bases, with 9 bases between the two germline ends. The CDR3 length is 13 residues. CDR3 in DNA: TGCAGCGTTGCTGGGGGGCTGAACACTGAAGCTTTCTTT. Amino acids: CSVAGGLNTEAFF.

CDR3 in DNA: TGTGCCAGCAGAACCACGGAGATAGCCAAAAACATTCAGTACTTC. It is translated as CASRTTEIAKNIQYF. The chain has TRBV28 and TRBJ2-4; D is ambiguous. The CDR3 runs to 15 residues. CDR1 MDHEN and CDR2 SYDVKM come from the germline V gene. V shed 6 bases and J shed 0 bases, with 12 bases lying between them. Filled out from reference TRBV28 and TRBJ2-4, the complete variable domain reads DVKVTQSSRYLVKRTGEKVFLECVQDMDHENMFWYRQDPGLGLRLIYFSYDVKMKEKGDIPEGYSVSREKKERFSLILESASTNQTSMYLCASRTTEIAKNIQYFGAGTRLSVL.

This chain links TRBV9 with TRBJ2-7; TRBD2 matches 8 bases. J gave up 5 bases and V 3 bases, and 7 bases lay outside the gene matches. CDR3 length: 14 residues. Germline CDR1 is SGDLS and CDR2 is YYNGEE. The DNA of the CDR3 is TGTGCCAGCAGCGCCGGAGGGACTAGTGACGAGCAGTACTTC. Translation gives CASSAGGTSDEQYF.

This clone has just a few counts. CDR3 residues: CASSFRTRQETQYF. CDR3 sequence (DNA): TGTGCCAGCAGCTTTCGGACACGTCAAGAGACCCAGTACTTC. The chain carries TRBV7-2 and TRBJ2-5, with a tentative D call TRBD1 (5 bases). The germline V gene has CDR1 SGHTA and CDR2 FQGNSA. CDR3 size: 14 residues. V lost 3 bases and J lost 2, with 10 bases in between.

The chain is built from TRBV19 and TRBJ1-1; D is unresolved. Trimming removed 5 bases from V and 0 bases from J, with 7 bases in between. The CDR3 is 13 amino acids. Germline lookup yields CDR1 LNHDA and CDR2 SQIVND (reference sequence). CDR3 in amino acids: CASSPTVNTEAFF. In DNA form, the CDR3 reads TGTGCCAGTAGTCCTACGGTGAACACTGAAGCTTTCTTT.

This clone was seen a handful of times. The chain uses TRBV9 and TRBJ2-7; TRBD2 matches at 12 bases. The CDR3 contains 15 residues. Germline loops: CDR1 SGDLS, CDR2 YYNGEE. V lost 2 bases to trimming and J lost 2 bases; unmatched junction nucleotides: 2. This CDR3 is CASSVTSGGTYEQYF. Written as DNA, the CDR3 is TGTGCCAGCAGCGTGACTAGCGGGGGAACCTACGAGCAGTACTTC.

This chain links TRBV15 with TRBJ2-7; D is uncertain. The CDR3 length is 12 residues. Germline V CDR1 and CDR2: LNHNV, YYDKDF (reference sequence). Trimming cost V 1 base and J 7 bases, with 8 bases left between them. This CDR3 reads CATSRGPTEQYF. The CDR3 DNA reads TGTGCCACCAGCAGAGGACCGACGGAGCAGTACTTC.

The CDR3: CASSYGTGQQETQYF. In DNA, the CDR3 is TGTGCCAGCAGTTACGGGACAGGACAACAAGAGACCCAGTACTTC. J is TRBJ2-5 and V is TRBV6-6; 8 bases align to TRBD1. The CDR3 is 15 amino acids. Trimming at V came to 2 bases and at J to 2 bases, leaving 4 bases not matched to a gene. The germline gives CDR1 MNHNY, CDR2 SVGAGI (reference sequence).

The CDR3 protein is CAWSARRDSEQYF. The CDR3 DNA is TGTGCCTGGAGTGCAAGAAGGGATAGCGAGCAGTACTTC. The chain couples TRBV30 to TRBJ2-7; D uncertain. The ends were cut back, 1 base at V and 6 bases at J, with 13 bases in the middle. The CDR3 totals 13 residues. Germline loops: CDR1 GTSNPN, CDR2 SVGIG (reference sequence).

The V and J genes are TRBV29-1 and TRBJ2-2, with D possibly TRBD1 on 5 matching bases. Trimming took off 5 bases at V and 5 bases at J, with 12 bases between the two ends. Germline loops: CDR1 SQVTM, CDR2 ANQGSEA. The length of the CDR3 is 13 residues. The CDR3 DNA reads TGCAGCGTTCAGCCCTCAGGGACCGGGGAGCTGTTTTTT. Translated, it gives CSVQPSGTGELFF.

V gene TRBV7-2 combines with J gene TRBJ2-5; TRBD2 might be the D (7 bases). From germline, CDR1 is SGHTA and CDR2 FQGNSA. Trimming cost V 0 bases and J 5 bases, with 16 bases left between them. This CDR3 has 16 residues. CDR3: CASSLALWGGEETQYF. Written as DNA, the CDR3 is TGTGCCAGCAGCTTAGCGCTTTGGGGGGGCGAGGAGACCCAGTACTTC. Together with reference TRBV7-2 and TRBJ2-5, the CDR3 gives the full variable domain: GAGVSQSPSNKVTEKGKDVELRCDPISGHTALYWYRQSLGQGLEFLIYFQGNSAPDKSGLPSDRFSAERTGGSVSTLTIQRTQQEDSAVYLCASSLALWGGEETQYFGPGTRLLVL.

The rearrangement joins TRBV9 to TRBJ2-1; D is possibly TRBD2 (5 bases). CDR3 length: 15 amino acids. The germline V gene encodes CDR1 SGDLS and CDR2 YYNGEE. Trimming removed 0 bases at V and 7 bases at J, with 14 bases between. The CDR3: CASSVGVYRGNEQFF. The CDR3 DNA reads TGTGCCAGCAGCGTAGGAGTTTATCGGGGAAATGAGCAGTTCTTC. The full variable domain, with the rest looked up from reference TRBV9 and TRBJ2-1, is DSGVTQTPKHLITATGQRVTLRCSPRSGDLSVYWYQQSLDQGLQFLIQYYNGEERAKGNILERFSAQQFPDLHSELNLSSLELGDSALYFCASSVGVYRGNEQFFGPGTRLTVL.

This clone was seen more than once but under ten times. The rearrangement links TRBV7-2 to TRBJ2-4; 15 bases match TRBD2. CDR1 and CDR2 from the germline V gene are SGHTA and FQGNSA. The CDR3 consists of 19 residues. V trimming: 4 bases; J trimming: 0 bases; junction bases outside the gene matches: 7. The CDR3 reads CASSSRTSGGAGAKNIQYF. CDR3 sequence (DNA): TGTGCCAGCAGCTCAAGGACTAGCGGGGGGGCCGGAGCCAAAAACATTCAGTACTTC.

The V call is TRBV6-6, the J call TRBJ2-7; D might be TRBD1 (5 bases). Germline lookup yields CDR1 MNHNY and CDR2 SVGAGI (reference sequence). CDR3 length equals 12 residues. The germline V and J ends were trimmed by 5 bases and 8 bases, with 13 bases remaining between them. CDR3 DNA sequence: TGTGCCAGCAGTGCAACAGGTGGCAAGCAGTACTTC. Translating gives CASSATGGKQYF.

The CDR3: CASSPVWGWASGANVLTF. The CDR3 region has the DNA TGCGCCAGCAGCCCAGTCTGGGGGTGGGCTTCTGGGGCCAACGTCCTGACTTTC. The chain joins TRBV4-3 to TRBJ2-6, with D possibly being TRBD1 or TRBD2 (5 bases each). V lost 4 bases, J lost 1 base, and 17 bases lay in between. From germline, CDR1 is LGHNA and CDR2 YSLEER. CDR3 length: 18 amino acids.

V gene TRBV29-1 combines with J gene TRBJ1-1; TRBD1 might be the D (6 bases). Germline CDR1 is SQVTM and CDR2 is ANQGSEA. Trimming took 0 bases from V and 3 from J, leaving 11 bases between them. There are 14 residues in the CDR3. The CDR3 DNA reads as TGCAGCGTTGAAGATCTGAGGGGGGACACTGAAGCTTTCTTT. Its protein is CSVEDLRGDTEAFF.

This chain connects TRBV7-2 to TRBJ2-3; 15 bases agree with TRBD2. Losses at the gene ends were 8 bases for V and 6 bases for J; bases not matched to a gene: 9. CDR3 length equals 16 residues. The germline V gene encodes CDR1 SGHTA and CDR2 FQGNSA. The CDR3 here is CASSPGLAGGSDTQYF. CDR3 DNA sequence: TGTGCCAGCTCACCGGGACTAGCGGGGGGTTCGGATACGCAGTATTTT.

Notes on this clone: This same CDR3 is encoded by further DNA sequences in the sample. The V call is TRBV29-1, the J call TRBJ1-2, with no clear D. CDR1 SQVTM and CDR2 ANQGSEA come from the germline V gene. V lost 4 bases to trimming and J lost 4 bases, with 7 bases between them. There are 11 residues in the CDR3. CDR3 in DNA: TGCAGCGTTGCGGGCCTCTATGGCTACACCTTC. Translation: CSVAGLYGYTF.